The 32 T cell receptor beta chains below were found in one sample sequenced in a study of radiotherapy plus CTLA-4 blockade in lung cancer (dated by TCRdb to 2017 to 2018). Library creation used the immunoSEQ multiplex PCR assay. TCRdb's version of the immuneACCESS table is confined to in-frame rearrangements and falls short of the full clone set. An unresolved V gene accounts for under half of the shortfall where checked; the remainder is of unknown origin. The sample includes around 82,000 clones, with around 87% observed a single time. Of the sample, over 15% falls within the top ten clones. Sequencing was performed on peripheral blood, taken from a patient treated with radiotherapy plus ipilimumab. All receptors come from a human donor with non-small cell lung cancer that progressed on radiotherapy plus ipilimumab.

V and J are TRBV15 and TRBJ2-2; 7 nucleotides align to TRBD2. This CDR3 contains 15 residues. CDR1 is LNHNV, CDR2 YYDKDF, per germline (reference sequence). Losses at the gene ends were 3 bases for V and 2 bases for J; bases not matched to a gene: 3. CDR3 in DNA: TGTGCCACCAGCAGGGCGGGACTAAACACCGGGGAGCTGTTTTTT. It yields the protein CATSRAGLNTGELFF.

This chain links TRBV18 with TRBJ1-1; no clear D. CDR3 length: 14 residues. Germline assignment: CDR1 KGHSH and CDR2 LQKENI. Trimming removed 3 bases from V and 7 bases from J, with 15 bases in between. The CDR3 loop is CASSPRTPIYEAFF. CDR3 nucleotides: TGTGCCAGCTCACCCAGAACACCGATCTATGAAGCTTTCTTT.

J is TRBJ1-5 and V is TRBV28; a possible D gene is TRBD1 (6 bases). The V end was cut by 6 bases, the J end by 5 bases, with 14 bases between. The CDR3 is made up of 14 amino acids. Germline CDR1 and CDR2: MDHEN and SYDVKM. Here the CDR3 DNA reads TGTGCCAGCAGCTCACAGGGCACCCATCAGCCCCAGCATTTT. It is translated as CASSSQGTHQPQHF. Using reference TRBV28 and TRBJ1-5 for the parts outside the CDR3, the full variable domain is DVKVTQSSRYLVKRTGEKVFLECVQDMDHENMFWYRQDPGLGLRLIYFSYDVKMKEKGDIPEGYSVSREKKERFSLILESASTNQTSMYLCASSSQGTHQPQHFGDGTRLSIL.

This clone has more than one count but fewer than ten. The chain recombines TRBV15 with TRBJ2-2, with a tentative D call TRBD1 (6 bases). CDR3 size: 15 residues. V shed 0 bases and J shed 6 bases, with 11 bases lying between them. Germline V gene lookup returns CDR1 LNHNV and CDR2 YYDKDF (reference sequence). The DNA for the CDR3 is TGTGCCACCAGCAGAGAGGTGGGGGCGGCCGGGGAGCTGTTTTTT. This sequence encodes CATSREVGAAGELFF.

The chain uses TRBV9 and TRBJ2-7; 9 nucleotides align to TRBD1. Germline CDR1 is SGDLS and CDR2 is YYNGEE. The CDR3 has 14 amino acids. Trimming at V came to 3 bases and at J to 4 bases, leaving 5 bases not matched to a gene. The DNA for the CDR3 is TGTGCCAGCAGCGGATCCGGGACAGGGTACGAGCAGTACTTC. This gives the protein CASSGSGTGYEQYF.

The chain is built from TRBV6-1 and TRBJ2-5; D possibly corresponds to TRBD1 (6 bases). The V gene lost 4 bases and the J gene lost 1 base, with 16 bases spanning the gap. The CDR3 totals 16 residues. Germline-derived CDR1 and CDR2 are MNHNS and SASEGT. CDR3 DNA sequence: TGTGCCAGCAGTGTAAATTCTCAGGGGTTCCAAGAGACCCAGTACTTC. Translated: CASSVNSQGFQETQYF.

The V and J genes are TRBV7-9 and TRBJ1-2, with a weak D call TRBD1 (6 bases). Germline V gene lookup returns CDR1 SEHNR and CDR2 FQNEAQ (reference sequence). V lost 2 bases and J lost 6, with 7 bases in between. The CDR3 extends over 12 amino acids. CDR3 nucleotides: TGTGCCAGCAGCTTAAGGACAGATGGCTACACCTTC. Translated: CASSLRTDGYTF.

V and J are TRBV27 and TRBJ1-1, with 8 bases matching TRBD1. The germline CDR1 and CDR2 sequences are MNHEY and SMNVEV (reference sequence). The length of the CDR3 is 17 residues. With 3 bases clipped from V and 5 bases from J, the junction kept 14 bases outside the gene matches. The CDR3 DNA reads TGTGCCAGCAGTTTTGACGGCGGAAGGACAGGGAGGACTGAAGCTTTCTTT. Translated, it gives CASSFDGGRTGRTEAFF.

The chain carries TRBV5-1 and TRBJ2-3; 9 nucleotides agree with TRBD2. V lost 4 bases, J lost 0 bases, and 6 bases stayed unmatched. CDR1 is SGHRS, CDR2 YFSETQ, per germline. The CDR3 runs to 16 residues. The CDR3, as DNA: TGCGCCAGCAGCGCGGAACTAGCGGGTAGCACAGATACGCAGTATTTT. It encodes CASSAELAGSTDTQYF.

The chain carries TRBV7-2 and TRBJ2-1; D is uncertain. Germline V CDR1 and CDR2: SGHTA, FQGNSA. This CDR3 is 14 amino acids long. V lost 1 base to trimming and J lost 6 bases, with 10 bases between them. The CDR3 is CASSLDWMGNEQFF. In DNA, the CDR3 is TGTGCCAGCAGCTTAGATTGGATGGGCAATGAGCAGTTCTTC.

The V gene is TRBV14, the J gene TRBJ2-1; D is undetermined. V lost 5 bases and J lost 10, with 12 bases in between. This CDR3 spans 12 amino acids. CDR1 and CDR2 from the germline V gene are SGHDN and FVKESK. The chain's CDR3 is CASSKWTGEQFF. CDR3 sequence (DNA): TGTGCCAGCAGCAAATGGACGGGCGAGCAGTTCTTC.

The J gene is TRBJ1-5, the V gene TRBV15; D gene unclear. V shed 0 bases and J shed 7 bases, with 10 bases lying between them. The CDR3 loop spans 14 amino acids. Germline CDR1 LNHNV, CDR2 YYDKDF (reference sequence). The CDR3, as DNA: TGTGCCACCAGCAGAGAGGGCTCACGGCAGCCCCAGCATTTT. Encoded protein: CATSREGSRQPQHF.

The chain carries TRBV2 and TRBJ1-2; D unresolved. V was shortened by 3 bases and J by 4 bases, with 12 bases between the two germline ends. CDR1 is SNHLY and CDR2 is FYNNEI in the germline V gene. The CDR3 consists of 14 residues. The CDR3 loop is CASSENPGIYGYTF. The DNA for the CDR3 is TGTGCCAGCAGTGAGAACCCAGGAATCTATGGCTACACCTTC.

The chain combines TRBV28 with TRBJ1-1; D possibly corresponds to TRBD1 (5 bases). Germline CDR1 and CDR2: MDHEN and SYDVKM. This CDR3 spans 15 amino acids. Trimming shortened V by 8 bases and J by 1 base, and 17 bases separated the two germline ends. The CDR3: CASGGGSLGNTEAFF. In DNA, the CDR3 is TGTGCCAGCGGGGGGGGTTCGCTAGGGAACACTGAAGCTTTCTTT.

This sequence joins TRBV6-5 and TRBJ2-7; 10 positions agree with TRBD1. Germline V gives CDR1 MNHEY, CDR2 SVGAGI. V lost 2 bases, J lost 3 bases, and 1 base stayed unmatched. The CDR3 sequence is 14 residues long. This CDR3 is CASSYGTGVYEQYF. For the CDR3, the DNA is TGTGCCAGCAGTTACGGGACAGGGGTCTACGAGCAGTACTTC.

This sequence joins TRBV4-2 and TRBJ2-5; D gene unclear. Trimming stripped 0 bases from V and 5 bases from J, with 19 bases between. Per the germline V gene, CDR1 is LGHNA and CDR2 is YNFKEQ. This CDR3 is 17 amino acids long. CDR3 in DNA: TGTGCCAGCAGCCAAGAGGAGTGGACGGCCCAAAGGGAGACCCAGTACTTC. This gives the protein CASSQEEWTAQRETQYF.

This rearrangement joins TRBV2 to TRBJ1-2; 11 bases are a match to TRBD1. This CDR3 is built from 13 residues. Germline CDR1 reads SNHLY; CDR2 reads FYNNEI. V trimming: 3 bases; J trimming: 7 bases; junction bases outside the gene matches: 1. The CDR3 protein is CASSDGTGGGYTF. The CDR3 bases are TGTGCCAGCAGTGATGGGACAGGGGGTGGCTACACCTTC.

V usage is TRBV7-8 and J usage is TRBJ2-1; D is uncertain. The germline V gene encodes CDR1 SGHVS and CDR2 FQNEAQ. CDR3 length equals 13 residues. Trimming left V 1 base short and J 8 bases short, with 9 bases between. The CDR3 loop is CASSLGPQYEQFF. The CDR3 DNA is TGTGCCAGCAGCTTAGGGCCACAATATGAGCAGTTCTTC.

In its sample, this clone was seen once. The chain joins TRBV10-3 to TRBJ1-2; D uncertain. Trimming pared 2 bases from V and 0 bases from J, leaving 10 bases between. The CDR3 runs 15 residues. Germline assignment: CDR1 ENHRY and CDR2 SYGVKD. Here the CDR3 reads CAISEVRQTNYGYTF. As DNA, the CDR3 is TGTGCCATCAGTGAGGTCCGACAAACTAACTATGGCTACACCTTC.

The V and J genes are TRBV11-2 and TRBJ1-5, with D unresolved. The V and J ends lost 1 base and 6 bases respectively, with 10 bases between them. CDR3 length equals 14 residues. The germline V gene has CDR1 SGHAT and CDR2 FQNNGV. DNA for the CDR3: TGTGCCAGCAGCTTAGTTCGGGGTTGTCAGCCCCAGCATTTT. Translation gives CASSLVRGCQPQHF.

This clone was counted between two and nine times. The same CDR3 arises from other DNA sequences in this sample as well. The V and J genes are TRBV5-1 and TRBJ1-5; 10 bases are shared with TRBD1. This CDR3 is 14 amino acids long. Losses at the gene ends were 4 bases for V and 7 bases for J; bases not matched to a gene: 5. Germline assignment: CDR1 SGHRS and CDR2 YFSETQ. The CDR3 loop reads CASSPGTGVQPQHF. The DNA for the CDR3 is TGCGCCAGCAGCCCGGGGACAGGGGTGCAGCCCCAGCATTTT.

The chain employs TRBV4-1 and TRBJ1-4; D may be TRBD1 (5 bases). The CDR3 loop spans 16 amino acids. Per the germline V gene, CDR1 is MGHRA and CDR2 is YSYEKL. V was trimmed by 4 bases and J by 2 bases, leaving 14 bases between them. The CDR3 DNA is TGCGCCAGCAGCCGGGCGGGCGGGGGTACTAATGAAAAACTGTTTTTT. As protein: CASSRAGGGTNEKLFF.

This clone was seen more than once but under ten times. The chain uses TRBV19 and TRBJ1-5; D possibly corresponds to TRBD1 (6 bases). The CDR3 loop spans 14 amino acids. Germline loops: CDR1 LNHDA, CDR2 SQIVND (reference sequence). V was shortened by 6 bases and J by 3 bases, with 12 bases between the two germline ends. CDR3 region: CASRPTGNNQPQHF. The CDR3 DNA reads as TGTGCCAGTAGACCGACAGGTAACAATCAGCCCCAGCATTTT.

The V gene is TRBV5-1, the J gene TRBJ2-3; D gene uncertain. The V and J ends lost 1 base and 3 bases respectively, with 3 bases between them. The CDR3 covers 12 residues. CDR1 is SGHRS and CDR2 is YFSETQ in the germline V gene. The CDR3 coding sequence is TGCGCCAGCAGCTTGTGGACAGATACGCAGTATTTT. It is translated as CASSLWTDTQYF.

The chain joins TRBV29-1 to TRBJ1-2; 7 nucleotides line up with TRBD1. Germline CDR1 and CDR2: SQVTM and ANQGSEA. This CDR3 spans 12 amino acids. The V segment lost 4 bases and the J segment 5 bases; nucleotides outside the gene matches: 4. As DNA, the CDR3 is TGCAGCGTTGCCGGGACAGCTTATGGCTACACCTTC. Protein sequence: CSVAGTAYGYTF.

V and J are TRBV18 and TRBJ1-3; no clear D gene. V lost 2 bases, J lost 0 bases, and 2 bases lay in between. Germline CDR1 is KGHSH and CDR2 is LQKENI. This CDR3 is built from 13 residues. Written as DNA, the CDR3 is TGTGCCAGCTCACCAAACTCTGGAAACACCATATATTTT. Translation: CASSPNSGNTIYF.

The chain has TRBV18 and TRBJ2-7; D is uncertain. Trimming pared 1 base from V and 2 bases from J, leaving 6 bases between. This CDR3 has 13 residues. Germline-derived CDR1 and CDR2 are KGHSH and LQKENI. The CDR3 here is CASSPRNTYEQYF. The CDR3 region has the DNA TGTGCCAGCTCACCACGAAATACCTACGAGCAGTACTTC.

This sequence joins TRBV6-1 and TRBJ1-2; 7 bases are a match to TRBD1. CDR3 size: 12 residues. Trimming removed 6 bases from V and 8 bases from J; junction bases left unmatched: 6. CDR1 and CDR2 from the germline V gene are MNHNS and SASEGT. This CDR3 is CASSKDRTGYTF. The DNA of the CDR3 is TGTGCCAGCAGCAAGGACAGGACGGGCTACACCTTC.

The chain uses TRBV4-2 and TRBJ2-5; tentatively, D is TRBD2 (7 bases). This CDR3 region has 16 residues. Deletions cut 0 bases from V and 3 bases from J, with 14 bases between. CDR1 and CDR2 from the germline V gene are LGHNA and YNFKEQ. CDR3 region: CASSQDWRGGEETQYF. The CDR3 nucleotides read TGTGCCAGCAGCCAAGATTGGAGGGGGGGAGAAGAGACCCAGTACTTC.

The chain carries TRBV9 and TRBJ1-2; 9 positions agree with TRBD1. This CDR3 is built from 17 residues. Trimming removed 3 bases from V and 1 base from J; junction bases left unmatched: 10. Germline-derived CDR1 and CDR2 are SGDLS and YYNGEE. Here the CDR3 reads CASSAPSGDRVNYGYTF. The DNA of the CDR3 is TGTGCCAGCAGCGCACCCTCAGGGGACAGGGTTAACTATGGCTACACCTTC.

V usage is TRBV4-1 and J usage is TRBJ1-3, with a possible D match to TRBD1 (5 bases). Germline assignment: CDR1 MGHRA and CDR2 YSYEKL. The length of the CDR3 is 16 residues. Trimming took off 1 base at V and 1 base at J, with 11 bases between the two ends. In DNA, the CDR3 is TGCGCCAGCAGCCAAGGAATATCAGGGTCTGGAAACACCATATATTTT. Encoded protein: CASSQGISGSGNTIYF.

This chain joins TRBV6-1 and TRBJ1-6, with TRBD1 matching over 9 bases. CDR3 length equals 16 residues. Unmatched junction bases numbered 8, after V lost 1 base and J lost 10 bases. Germline V CDR1 and CDR2: MNHNS, SASEGT. The DNA of the CDR3 is TGTGCCAGCAGTGAAGTGTGGACAGGGGATCGATCACCCCTCCACTTT. The encoded protein is CASSEVWTGDRSPLHF.